The 28 T cell receptor beta chains presented below share a single source sample, sequenced in a study of CD8 T cells in ankylosing spondylitis. General study results and limits: The study identified a TCR beta motif of roughly eight highly homologous variants that appeared characteristic of ankylosing spondylitis blood.

Each CDR3 protein gets one entry after TCRdb re-called the 5' RACE reads with MiXCR. The table has some 400,000 distinct CDR3 sequences, more than 20% seen once; the top ten hold approximately 15%. These receptors' targets are unknown. The sequenced sample was blood, either unsorted or a sorted T cell fraction (not recorded which). These TCRs come from a male donor with ankylosing spondylitis.

The chain links TRBV15 to TRBJ2-5; D is possibly TRBD1 or TRBD2 (5 bases each). The CDR3 has 17 amino acids. CDR1 LNHNV and CDR2 YYDKDF come from the germline V gene (reference sequence). The V gene lost 6 bases and the J gene lost 0 bases, with 20 bases spanning the gap. The CDR3 DNA reads TGTGCCACCAGAAGTCGAGGGGACGGATTGTACCAAGAGACCCAGTACTTC. Protein sequence: CATRSRGDGLYQETQYF.

The table lists this clonotype with a count of one. The CDR3 nucleotides are TGTGCCAGCAGCGTACATGGGCGGCGTTCGGCCAGGGTAAGCTCCTACAATGAGCAGTTCTTC. Its translation is CASSVHGRRSARVSSYNEQFF. This sequence joins TRBV9 and TRBJ2-1; D is perhaps TRBD1 (5 bases). The CDR3 sequence is 21 residues long. Deletions cut 1 base from V and 0 bases from J, with 26 bases between. From germline, CDR1 is SGDLS and CDR2 YYNGEE. Variable domain in full (rest from reference TRBV9 and TRBJ2-1): DSGVTQTPKHLITATGQRVTLRCSPRSGDLSVYWYQQSLDQGLQFLIQYYNGEERAKGNILERFSAQQFPDLHSELNLSSLELGDSALYFCASSVHGRRSARVSSYNEQFFGPGTRLTVL.

This clonotype turned up a few times. A much larger clone sits a single nucleotide away, making a read error possible. The chain's CDR3 is CASSLGGTQYF. The CDR3 bases are TGTGCCAGCAGCCTCGGGGGTACGCAGTATTTT. The chain has TRBV3-1 and TRBJ2-3; D may be TRBD2 (6 bases). This CDR3 comprises 11 residues. Germline V lookup: CDR1 LGHDT, CDR2 YNNKEL (reference sequence). V was pared by 4 bases and J by 8 bases, with 7 bases between.

The genes are TRBV6-1 and TRBJ2-5; 7 positions match TRBD2. Germline V CDR1 and CDR2: MNHNS, SASEGT. The length of the CDR3 is 14 residues. The ends lost 0 bases at V and 5 bases at J; junction bases unmatched: 3. This CDR3 is CASSEAGGWETQYF. In DNA, the CDR3 is TGTGCCAGCAGTGAAGCGGGAGGGTGGGAGACCCAGTACTTC.

Ten or more counts support this clonotype. The chain has TRBV12-3 or TRBV12-4 and TRBJ1-5; D possibly corresponds to TRBD1 (6 bases). This CDR3 is 14 amino acids long. V shed 5 bases and J shed 2 bases, with 10 bases lying between them. This CDR3 is CASSPTGRNQPQHF. DNA for the CDR3: TGTGCCAGCAGTCCCACAGGGCGCAATCAGCCCCAGCATTTT.

This clonotype was seen a few times. This rearrangement joins TRBV18 to TRBJ1-5; tentative D call: TRBD1 (5 bases). This CDR3 spans 14 amino acids. Germline V gives CDR1 KGHSH, CDR2 LQKENI. Trimming stripped 3 bases from V and 7 bases from J, with 13 bases between. The chain's CDR3 is CASSPGGFEQPQHF. The CDR3 DNA is TGTGCCAGCTCACCCGGGGGGTTTGAGCAGCCCCAGCATTTT.

The gene calls are TRBV5-6 and TRBJ2-7; the D gene is possibly TRBD1 (6 bases). The CDR3 runs 16 residues. Between the trimmed V and J ends, which lost 2 bases and 2 bases, there was a span of 17 bases. Germline values: CDR1 SGHDT, CDR2 YYEEEE. CDR3 sequence reads: CASSFWTVLGAYEQYF. Written as DNA, the CDR3 is TGTGCCAGCAGCTTCTGGACAGTCCTAGGGGCCTACGAGCAGTACTTC.

V and J are TRBV7-9 and TRBJ2-5; D is undetermined. The V gene lost 4 bases and the J gene lost 5 bases, with 8 bases spanning the gap. Per the germline V gene, CDR1 is SEHNR and CDR2 is FQNEAQ (reference sequence). The CDR3 extends over 12 amino acids. The CDR3 DNA is TGTGCCAGCAGCTCGTGGTGGGAGACCCAGTACTTC. Translating gives CASSSWWETQYF.

There are many counts of this clonotype. A read error may account for a junction end that differs from germline. The chain uses TRBV5-1 and TRBJ1-5; D is undetermined. Germline V gene lookup returns CDR1 SGHRS and CDR2 YFSETQ. The CDR3 extends over 13 amino acids. The CDR3 is CASSLASNQPQHF. The CDR3 nucleotides are TGTGCCAGCAGCTTAGCCAGCAATCAGCCCCAGCATTTT.

This clonotype showed up just a few times. The gene calls are TRBV12-3 or TRBV12-4 and TRBJ2-3, with TRBD2 matching over 11 bases. The CDR3 loop spans 16 amino acids. V gave up 4 bases and J gave up 4 bases; unmatched junction bases: 7. The CDR3 region is CASSSQLAGVADTQYF. CDR3 DNA: TGTGCCAGCAGTTCCCAACTAGCGGGAGTCGCAGATACGCAGTATTTT.

The chain has TRBV11-2 and TRBJ2-2; 10 bases match TRBD2. Germline trimming cut 0 bases from V and 5 bases from J; bases unmatched to any gene: 9. The CDR3 runs 18 residues. Germline values: CDR1 SGHAT, CDR2 FQNNGV. Here the CDR3 reads CASSLERGLAFVTGELFF. For the CDR3, the DNA is TGTGCCAGCAGCTTAGAACGGGGACTAGCGTTTGTTACCGGGGAGCTGTTTTTT.

Ten or more counts support this clonotype. The V call is TRBV5-6, the J call TRBJ2-1; TRBD2 matches 14 bases. Germline CDR1 is SGHDT and CDR2 is YYEEEE. The CDR3 runs to 21 residues. Germline trimming cut 3 bases from V and 3 bases from J; bases unmatched to any gene: 17. The CDR3 is CASSWMGRLAGGDGFYNEQFF. CDR3 DNA: TGTGCCAGCAGCTGGATGGGGCGACTAGCGGGAGGGGATGGATTCTACAATGAGCAGTTCTTC.

This chain connects TRBV29-1 to TRBJ2-1; D not certain. The CDR3 has 14 residues. Germline values: CDR1 SQVTM, CDR2 ANQGSEA. V was pared by 6 bases and J by 3 bases, with 15 bases between. CDR3 residues: CSVKDPDIYNEQFF. The DNA of the CDR3 is TGCAGCGTGAAAGACCCTGACATCTACAATGAGCAGTTCTTC.

The CDR3 region has the DNA TGCAGTGCCAGTCCCGGGACAGGGCCCAGCTCTGGAAACACCATATATTTT. It translates to CSASPGTGPSSGNTIYF. The V and J genes are TRBV20-1 and TRBJ1-3; TRBD1 matches 9 bases. There are 17 residues in the CDR3. V lost 6 bases to trimming and J lost 0 bases; unmatched junction nucleotides: 12. The germline CDR1 and CDR2 sequences are DFQATT and SNEGSKA (reference sequence).

The gene calls are TRBV4-2 and TRBJ2-7, with 8 bases that match TRBD1. This CDR3 is 15 amino acids long. V shed 5 bases and J 7 bases; nucleotides not matched to a gene: 13. The germline V gene has CDR1 LGHNA and CDR2 YNFKEQ. Written as DNA, the CDR3 is TGTGCCAGCAGCTTCAACGACAGGGGCCGGGGTGAGCAGTACTTC. Amino acid sequence: CASSFNDRGRGEQYF.

The V and J genes are TRBV7-9 and TRBJ2-1; 8 bases map to TRBD2. Germline V gene sequence: CDR1 SEHNR, CDR2 FQNEAQ (reference sequence). Trimming removed 7 bases from V and 0 bases from J; junction bases left unmatched: 8. The CDR3 is made up of 16 amino acids. The CDR3 here is CASTRREASSYNEQFF. The CDR3 coding sequence is TGTGCCAGCACCCGGCGGGAGGCAAGCTCCTACAATGAGCAGTTCTTC.

In this sample, this clonotype turned up a few times. CDR3 sequence: CSASLLGNQPQHF. CDR3 in DNA: TGCAGTGCTAGCCTCCTTGGCAATCAGCCCCAGCATTTT. The rearrangement joins TRBV20-1 to TRBJ1-5; no definite D call. Germline V gene data show CDR1 as DFQATT and CDR2 as SNEGSKA (reference sequence). The V and J ends lost 3 bases and 2 bases respectively, with 8 bases between them. This CDR3 is 13 amino acids long.

This clonotype was seen more than once but under ten times. This chain's CDR3 is CASSLRLGGTDTQYF. Here the CDR3 DNA reads TGTGCCAGCAGCTTACGTCTAGGGGGCACAGATACGCAGTATTTT. The V call is TRBV7-8, the J call TRBJ2-3, with TRBD1 as a possible D gene (5 bases). Per the germline V gene, CDR1 is SGHVS and CDR2 is FQNEAQ. This CDR3 has 15 residues. V lost 2 bases and J lost 1, with 10 bases in between.

This clonotype has just a few counts. V gene TRBV4-2 combines with J gene TRBJ2-4; D uncertain. Looked up from germline, CDR1 is LGHNA and CDR2 is YNFKEQ. This CDR3 region has 16 residues. Trimming left V 0 bases short and J 1 base short, with 10 bases between. The CDR3 coding sequence is TGTGCCAGCAGCCAAGAGCTGGCCCGGGCCAAAAACATTCAGTACTTC. Encoded protein: CASSQELARAKNIQYF.

The rearrangement links TRBV7-2 to TRBJ1-6; 7 nucleotides line up with TRBD1. Germline assignment: CDR1 SGHTA and CDR2 FQGNSA. V gave up 4 bases and J gave up 6 bases; unmatched junction bases: 6. The CDR3 sequence is 15 residues long. CDR3 sequence (DNA): TGTGCCAGCAGCTCGTTGGGACAGCCTAATTCACCCCTCCACTTT. Amino acids: CASSSLGQPNSPLHF.

This sequence joins TRBV2 and TRBJ2-7; 8 bases are shared with TRBD1. From germline, CDR1 is SNHLY and CDR2 FYNNEI. Trimming took 7 bases from V and 3 from J; bases not matched to a gene: 5. The CDR3 is 13 residues long. CDR3 nucleotides: TGTGCCAGCACCCGGGACAGGAACTACGAGCAGTACTTC. This gives the protein CASTRDRNYEQYF.

This clonotype was counted only a few times. CDR3 region: CSASNGNQPQHF. In nucleotides, the CDR3 is TGCAGTGCTAGTAATGGCAATCAGCCCCAGCATTTT. The chain combines TRBV20-1 with TRBJ1-5; D remains unclear. The CDR3 runs 12 residues. V lost 3 bases and J 2 bases, leaving 5 bases between the germline ends. Germline CDR1 is DFQATT and CDR2 is SNEGSKA (reference sequence).

The rearrangement joins TRBV20-1 to TRBJ2-5, with TRBD2 identical over 8 bases. Germline V gives CDR1 DFQATT, CDR2 SNEGSKA (reference sequence). V dropped 3 bases and J dropped 2; count of bases not matched to a gene: 5. The CDR3 is made up of 14 amino acids. The CDR3 DNA reads as TGCAGTGCTAGGCGGGGACTAGGGCAAGAGACCCAGTACTTC. It encodes CSARRGLGQETQYF.

This sequence joins TRBV3-1 and TRBJ2-1; tentatively, D is TRBD2 (6 bases). The germline CDR1 and CDR2 sequences are LGHDT and YNNKEL (reference sequence). CDR3 length equals 16 residues. Deletions cut 0 bases from V and 0 bases from J, with 9 bases between. CDR3 sequence (DNA): TGTGCCAGCAGCCAAGAACTAGCAGGCTCCTACAATGAGCAGTTCTTC. Translated, it gives CASSQELAGSYNEQFF.

The V gene is TRBV5-1, the J gene TRBJ2-6; D may be TRBD2 (6 bases). Germline CDR1 SGHRS, CDR2 YFSETQ. V dropped 2 bases and J dropped 2 bases, with 11 bases sitting between them. The CDR3 length is 16 residues. Here the CDR3 reads CASSLLGEAGANVLTF. In DNA, the CDR3 is TGCGCCAGCAGCTTATTAGGGGAGGCTGGGGCCAACGTCCTGACTTTC.

This chain joins TRBV27 and TRBJ2-6; D gene uncertain. The CDR3 is made up of 15 amino acids. The germline V gene has CDR1 MNHEY and CDR2 SMNVEV (reference sequence). V was pared by 3 bases and J by 4 bases, with 10 bases between. The CDR3, as DNA: TGTGCCAGCAGTTTTGCCCGGGCCGGGGCCAACGTCCTGACTTTC. It codes for CASSFARAGANVLTF. The whole variable domain, filled in from reference TRBV27 and TRBJ2-6, reads EAQVTQNPRYLITVTGKKLTVTCSQNMNHEYMSWYRQDPGLGLRQIYYSMNVEVTDKGDVPEGYKVSRKEKRNFPLILESPSPNQTSLYFCASSFARAGANVLTFGAGSRLTVL.

V usage is TRBV20-1 and J usage is TRBJ2-1; TRBD2 agrees at 8 bases. The CDR3 spans 15 residues. V dropped 5 bases and J dropped 10; count of bases not matched to a gene: 16. Germline CDR1 is DFQATT and CDR2 is SNEGSKA (reference sequence). CDR3 protein: CSAEKTSDPPHEQFF. The CDR3, as DNA: TGCAGTGCTGAAAAGACTAGCGATCCTCCTCACGAGCAGTTCTTC.

In this sample, this clonotype turned up many times. V is TRBV7-2 and J is TRBJ1-5; D is possibly TRBD1 (5 bases). CDR3 length: 15 residues. CDR1 and CDR2 (germline): SGHTA, FQGNSA. Deletions cut 1 base from V and 1 base from J, with 8 bases between. The CDR3, as DNA: TGTGCCAGCAGCTTAGAGACAGAGAGCAATCAGCCCCAGCATTTT. Its translation: CASSLETESNQPQHF.